This T cell receptor (beta chain) was found in a study of blood T cell repertoires in COVID-19. Study-wide context: The samples span acute and convalescent COVID-19 from the United States, Italy and Spain. PBMCs, B-cell-depleted T cells, or T cells were the source of the cDNA or gDNA that made up the material.

Looked up from germline, CDR1 is LGHDT and CDR2 is YNNKEL (reference sequence). CDR3 length: 16 residues. With 0 bases removed from V and 7 bases from J, the gap between germline ends came to 19 bases. This table comes from immunoSEQ multiplex PCR, and its TCRdb copy is limited to in-frame clones, with some not included. The sample comprises about 150,000 clones, 84% of which are singletons, and around 2.7% rests with the top ten. Seattle's cohort entered during active infection and was followed longitudinally. The sequence was collected from a woman aged 80 or older with COVID-19, enrolled during active disease. The sequenced material came from peripheral blood. The chain uses TRBV3-1 (or the pseudogene TRBV3-2) and TRBJ2-7; a possible D gene is TRBD2 (5 bases). DNA for the CDR3: TGTGCCAGCAGCCAAGACTTGGGCGGACTGGTCGGGGAGCAGTACTTC. Residues: CASSQDLGGLVGEQYF.